Listed below are T cell receptor beta chains from one sample, sequenced in a study of cytomegalovirus exposure and HLA in healthy donors. Clones were read by immunoSEQ multiplex PCR, and TCRdb kept only the in-frame ones, dropping some. Among fewer than 140,000 clones, 71% were seen once, and the ten largest hold roughly 2.8%. The sample comprised PBMCs. These receptor sequences come from a female donor in good health and CMV-seronegative. The CDR3 runs from the conserved cysteine through the conserved F or W. The D gene is left open where the match is weak. Some rows have no size entry. The others give once, few or many, or a class for an expanded clone.

CDR3aa	CDR3nt	v_gene	abundance	d_gene	j_gene
CASSFTTSQHNEQFF	TGTGCCAGCAGCTTTACGACTAGCCAGCACAATGAGCAGTTCTTC	TRBV7-2	.	TRBD2	TRBJ2-1
CASSQVRTSGDTGELFF	TGCGCCAGCAGCCAAGTTCGGACTAGCGGAGACACCGGGGAGCTGTTTTTT	TRBV4-3	many	TRBD2	TRBJ2-2
CASTPPYPRDYKQDTQYF	TGTGCCAGCACGCCTCCCTACCCGCGGGACTATAAACAAGATACGCAGTATTTT	TRBV13	once	TRBD2	TRBJ2-3
CSVAAAPPYEQYF	TGCAGCGTTGCTGCAGCGCCACCCTACGAGCAGTACTTC	TRBV29-1	.	.	TRBJ2-7
CASSVRDTSYNEQFF	TGTGCCAGTAGTGTCCGGGACACCTCCTACAATGAGCAGTTCTTC	TRBV19	.	.	TRBJ2-1
CASQFSGTYEQYF	TGTGCCAGCCAATTCTCAGGGACCTACGAGCAGTACTTC	TRBV6-5	.	.	TRBJ2-7
CASSLMASGIPNNEQFF	TGTGCCAGCAGCTTAATGGCTAGCGGGATCCCAAACAATGAGCAGTTCTTC	TRBV7-3	.	TRBD2	TRBJ2-1
CASSLPAQVQGYGYTF	TGTGCCAGCAGTTTACCTGCACAGGTCCAAGGCTATGGCTACACCTTC	TRBV28	.	.	TRBJ1-2
CASSIRGQGGNEQYF	TGTGCCAGCAGCATCAGAGGACAGGGGGGTAACGAGCAGTACTTC	TRBV11-2	.	TRBD1	TRBJ2-7
CSVEEGAGGGYTF	TGCAGCGTTGAAGAAGGGGCAGGGGGTGGCTACACCTTC	TRBV29-1	.	TRBD1	TRBJ1-2
CASSSPGLAGGGTPYQETQYF	TGTGCCAGCAGCTCTCCGGGACTAGCGGGAGGGGGGACCCCTTACCAAGAGACCCAGTACTTC	TRBV7-6	few	TRBD2	TRBJ2-5
CASSHSLREGPDTQYF	TGCGCCAGCAGCCATTCCCTACGGGAGGGCCCAGATACGCAGTATTTT	TRBV4-3	.	TRBD2	TRBJ2-3
CAWKPSGTGNTGELFF	TGTGCCTGGAAGCCCTCCGGGACAGGGAACACCGGGGAGCTGTTTTTT	TRBV30	.	TRBD1	TRBJ2-2
CASRRGQISYEQYF	TGTGCCAGCAGGAGGGGGCAGATCAGTTACGAGCAGTACTTC	TRBV7-9	.	TRBD1	TRBJ2-7
CASSVADTQYF	TGTGCCAGCAGCGTCGCAGATACGCAGTATTTT	TRBV9	.	.	TRBJ2-3
CASSQPRKEAGGPGEQYF	TGTGCCAGCAGCCAACCTCGAAAAGAGGCGGGAGGGCCTGGGGAGCAGTACTTC	TRBV4-2	few	TRBD2	TRBJ2-7
CASSFGQGVDGYTF	TGTGCCAGCAGTTTTGGACAGGGAGTTGATGGCTACACCTTC	TRBV28	once	TRBD1	TRBJ1-2
CASSKGGDYGYTF	TGTGCCAGTAGTAAAGGGGGAGACTATGGCTACACCTTC	TRBV19	.	.	TRBJ1-2
CASSLPGQGFEKLFF	TGCGCCAGCAGCTTGCCGGGACAGGGCTTCGAAAAACTGTTTTTT	TRBV5-1	.	TRBD1	TRBJ1-4
CASSFRLESYNEQFF	TGTGCCAGCAGCTTCCGACTGGAATCCTACAATGAGCAGTTCTTC	TRBV13	.	.	TRBJ2-1
CASSFWLAGLSYEQYF	TGTGCCAGCAGTTTTTGGCTAGCGGGTTTATCCTACGAGCAGTACTTC	TRBV28	.	TRBD2	TRBJ2-7
CASRNGGILDTEAFF	TGTGCCAGCAGGAATGGGGGGATACTCGACACTGAAGCTTTCTTT	TRBV2	once	.	TRBJ1-1
CASSPGGSGGTDTQYF	TGTGCCAGCAGCCCCGGAGGGAGCGGGGGCACAGATACGCAGTATTTT	TRBV11-3	.	TRBD2	TRBJ2-3
CASRLGGAVDTQYF	TGTGCCAGCAGGCTTGGGGGGGCAGTAGATACGCAGTATTTT	TRBV28	.	.	TRBJ2-3
CASSQAGTSGHNEQFF	TGCGCCAGCAGCCAAGCTGGGACTAGCGGCCACAATGAGCAGTTCTTC	TRBV4-1	.	TRBD2	TRBJ2-1
CASERRGNTGELFF	TGTGCCAGCGAACGGCGGGGGAACACCGGGGAGCTGTTTTTT	TRBV5-8	.	.	TRBJ2-2
CASSPTSGATGELFF	TGTGCCAGCAGCCCTACTAGCGGGGCTACCGGGGAGCTGTTTTTT	TRBV6-4	.	TRBD2	TRBJ2-2
CASSLGDSPLHF	TGCGCCAGCAGCTTGGGAGATTCACCCCTCCACTTT	TRBV5-1	.	.	TRBJ1-6
CASSPVGAGDTQYF	TGTGCCAGCAGCCCTGTGGGAGCGGGAGATACGCAGTATTTT	TRBV7-3	.	.	TRBJ2-3
CASSPRQGGYGYTF	TGTGCCAGCAGTCCCCGACAGGGGGGCTATGGCTACACCTTC	TRBV27	.	TRBD1	TRBJ1-2
CASSSGQGGTQYF	TGTGCCAGCAGCTCGGGACAAGGAGGGACCCAGTACTTC	TRBV6-5	.	.	TRBJ2-5